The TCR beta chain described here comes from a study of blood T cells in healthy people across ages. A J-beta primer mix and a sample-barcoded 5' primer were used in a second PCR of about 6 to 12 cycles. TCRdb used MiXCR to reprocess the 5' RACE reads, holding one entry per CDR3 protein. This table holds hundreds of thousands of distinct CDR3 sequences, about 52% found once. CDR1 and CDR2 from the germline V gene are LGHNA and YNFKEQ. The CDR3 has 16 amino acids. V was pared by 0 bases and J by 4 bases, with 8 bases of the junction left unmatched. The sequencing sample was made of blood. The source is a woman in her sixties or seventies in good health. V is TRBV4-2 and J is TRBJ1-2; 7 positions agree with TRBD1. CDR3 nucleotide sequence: TGTGCCAGCAGCCAAGAACGAACCGGGACAGCCTATGGCTACACCTTC. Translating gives CASSQERTGTAYGYTF.